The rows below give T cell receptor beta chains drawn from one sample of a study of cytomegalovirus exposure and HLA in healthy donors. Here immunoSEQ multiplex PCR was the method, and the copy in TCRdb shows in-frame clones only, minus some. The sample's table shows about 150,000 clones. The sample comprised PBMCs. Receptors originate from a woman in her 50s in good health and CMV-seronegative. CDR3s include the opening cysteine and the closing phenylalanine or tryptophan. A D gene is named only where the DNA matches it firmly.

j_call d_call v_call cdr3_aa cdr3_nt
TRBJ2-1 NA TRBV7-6 CASSTQVPPDNEQFF TGTGCCAGCAGCACGCAAGTTCCCCCGGACAATGAGCAGTTCTTC
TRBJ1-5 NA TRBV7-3 CASSLTSGQPQHF TGTGCCAGCAGCTTAACGTCCGGTCAGCCCCAGCATTTT
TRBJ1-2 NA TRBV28 CASSLFAYGYTF TGTGCCAGCAGCCTATTTGCCTATGGCTACACCTTC
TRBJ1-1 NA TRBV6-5 CASRTMNTEAFF TGTGCCAGCAGGACTATGAACACTGAAGCTTTCTTT
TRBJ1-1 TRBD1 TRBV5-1 CASSLPLQGDRTEAFF TGCGCCAGCAGCCTCCCCCTTCAGGGGGATAGGACTGAAGCTTTCTTT
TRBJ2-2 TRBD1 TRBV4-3 CASRGGANTGELFF TGCGCCAGCCGAGGGGGCGCGAACACCGGGGAGCTGTTTTTT
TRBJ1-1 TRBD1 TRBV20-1 CSAGQGDEAFF TGCAGTGCTGGACAGGGAGATGAAGCTTTCTTT
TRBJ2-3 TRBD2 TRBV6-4 CASSASGTSGTSTDTQYF TGTGCCAGCAGTGCCTCCGGGACTAGCGGGACTAGCACAGATACGCAGTATTTT
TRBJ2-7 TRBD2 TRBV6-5 CASGASGGYEQYF TGTGCCAGCGGGGCTAGCGGGGGCTACGAGCAGTACTTC
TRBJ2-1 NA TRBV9 CASSVDINEQFF TGTGCCAGCAGCGTAGACATCAATGAGCAGTTCTTC
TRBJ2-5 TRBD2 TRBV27 CASRKSGGGPGTQYF TGTGCCAGCAGGAAAAGCGGGGGGGGACCGGGGACCCAGTACTTC
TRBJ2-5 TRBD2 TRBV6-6 CASSFSTSGPIETQYF TGTGCCAGCAGTTTTTCGACTAGCGGCCCGATTGAGACCCAGTACTTC
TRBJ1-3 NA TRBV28 CASMTSPGNTIYF TGTGCCAGCATGACTTCTCCTGGAAACACCATATATTTT
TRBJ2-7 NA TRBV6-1 CASTPSGVYEQYF TGTGCCAGCACCCCCTCGGGAGTCTACGAGCAGTACTTC
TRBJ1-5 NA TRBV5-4 CASSLDRGRGQPQHF TGTGCCAGCAGCTTGGATAGAGGAAGGGGTCAGCCCCAGCATTTT
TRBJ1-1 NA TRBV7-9 CASSRLQVNTEAFF TGTGCCAGCAGCCGCTTACAAGTTAACACTGAAGCTTTCTTT
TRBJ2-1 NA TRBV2 CASRLAPYNEQFF TGTGCCAGCAGGCTAGCTCCCTACAATGAGCAGTTCTTC
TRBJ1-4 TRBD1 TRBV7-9 CASSLGQGAQRHREKLFF TGTGCCAGCAGCTTAGGACAGGGGGCACAGAGGCACCGTGAAAAACTGTTTTTT
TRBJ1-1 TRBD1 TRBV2 CASRRDRGIGTEAFF TGTGCCAGCAGGCGGGACAGGGGTATAGGGACTGAAGCTTTCTTT
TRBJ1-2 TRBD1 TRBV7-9 CASSLFEGQGANYGYTF TGTGCCAGCAGCTTATTTGAAGGACAGGGAGCTAACTATGGCTACACCTTC
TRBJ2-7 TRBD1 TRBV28 CASVTGSSYEQYF TGTGCCAGCGTGACAGGGAGCTCCTACGAGCAGTACTTC
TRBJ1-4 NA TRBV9 CASSAGQQSVEKLFF TGTGCCAGCAGCGCCGGACAGCAGAGCGTCGAAAAACTGTTTTTT
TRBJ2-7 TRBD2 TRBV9 CASSPIAGVSHEQYF TGTGCCAGCAGCCCAATAGCGGGAGTCTCCCACGAGCAGTACTTC
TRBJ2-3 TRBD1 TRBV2 CASRGDRVTDTQYF TGTGCCAGCAGGGGGGACAGGGTAACAGATACGCAGTATTTT
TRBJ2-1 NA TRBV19 CASMKDSMNEQFF TGTGCCAGTATGAAGGACAGCATGAATGAGCAGTTCTTC
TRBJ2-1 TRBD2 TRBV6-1 CASSLAGRYNEQFF TGTGCCAGTTCACTAGCGGGACGCTACAATGAGCAGTTCTTC
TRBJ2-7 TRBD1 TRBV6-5 CASGQGVYEQYF TGTGCCAGTGGACAGGGGGTCTACGAGCAGTACTTC
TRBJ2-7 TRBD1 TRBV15 CATSITTGIEQYF TGTGCCACCAGCATAACGACAGGGATCGAGCAGTACTTC
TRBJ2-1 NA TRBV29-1 CSVGGEQFF TGCAGCGTCGGGGGTGAGCAGTTCTTC
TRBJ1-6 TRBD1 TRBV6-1 CASSAPGTGGNRDNSPLHF TGTGCCAGCAGTGCTCCCGGGACAGGGGGCAATCGGGATAATTCACCCCTCCACTTT
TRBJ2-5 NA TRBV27 CASSSGLQETQYF TGTGCCAGCAGTTCAGGTCTTCAAGAGACCCAGTACTTC
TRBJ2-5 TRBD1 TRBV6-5 CASSPQGAEETQYF TGTGCCAGCAGCCCTCAGGGGGCGGAGGAGACCCAGTACTTC
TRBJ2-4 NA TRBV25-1 CASSGDLDRGIQYF TGTGCCAGCAGTGGGGACCTGGACAGAGGCATTCAGTACTTC
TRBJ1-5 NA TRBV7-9 CASSLGGGLDEIF TGTGCCAGCAGCTTAGGGGGGGGGCTCGACGAGATTTTT
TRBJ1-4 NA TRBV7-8 CASSQPGNEKLFF TGTGCCAGCAGCCAACCGGGTAATGAAAAACTGTTTTTT
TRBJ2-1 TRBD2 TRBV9 CASSVSASGGAHEQFF TGTGCCAGCAGCGTAAGTGCTAGCGGGGGGGCCCATGAGCAGTTCTTC
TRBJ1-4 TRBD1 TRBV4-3 CASSLSRTGVEKLFF TGCGCCAGCAGCCTCAGTAGGACAGGGGTTGAAAAACTGTTTTTT